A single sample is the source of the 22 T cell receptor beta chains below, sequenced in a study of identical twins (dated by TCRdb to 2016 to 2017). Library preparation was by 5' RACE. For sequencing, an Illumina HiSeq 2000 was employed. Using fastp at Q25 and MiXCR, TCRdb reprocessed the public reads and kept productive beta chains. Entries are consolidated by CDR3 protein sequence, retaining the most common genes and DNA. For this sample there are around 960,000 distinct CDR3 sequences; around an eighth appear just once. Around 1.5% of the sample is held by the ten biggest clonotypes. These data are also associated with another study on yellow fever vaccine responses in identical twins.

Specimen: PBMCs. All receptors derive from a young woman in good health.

The CDR3 DNA is TGTGCCAGCAGTTTATCATGGGACAGGGGGCTCTACAATGAGCAGTTCTTC. Translated: CASSLSWDRGLYNEQFF. The chain combines TRBV27 with TRBJ2-1; TRBD1 matches 12 bases. The CDR3 runs 17 residues. Germline values: CDR1 MNHEY, CDR2 SMNVEV (reference sequence). V trimming: 0 bases; J trimming: 3 bases; junction bases outside the gene matches: 3.

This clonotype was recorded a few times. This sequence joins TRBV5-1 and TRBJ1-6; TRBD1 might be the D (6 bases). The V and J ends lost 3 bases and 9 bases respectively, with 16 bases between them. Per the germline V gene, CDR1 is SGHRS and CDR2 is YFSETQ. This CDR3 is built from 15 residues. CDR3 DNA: TGCGCCAGCAGCTCGGGGGGCAGGGAATCTTCACCCCTCCACTTT. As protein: CASSSGGRESSPLHF.

The CDR3 sequence: CSTKKEGPMNTEAFF. The CDR3 bases are TGCAGCACAAAGAAGGAAGGTCCCATGAACACTGAAGCTTTCTTT. The genes are TRBV29-1 and TRBJ1-1; D is uncertain. The CDR3 spans 15 residues. Germline V gene sequence: CDR1 SQVTM, CDR2 ANQGSEA. Trimming shortened V by 8 bases and J by 0 bases, and 19 bases separated the two germline ends.

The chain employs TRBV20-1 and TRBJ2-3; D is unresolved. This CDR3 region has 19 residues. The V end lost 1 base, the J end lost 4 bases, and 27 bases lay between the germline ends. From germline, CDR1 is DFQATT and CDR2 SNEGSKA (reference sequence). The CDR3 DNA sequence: TGCAGTGCTAGAGTTCGACTTCCACGGATTCGCCTCCCCCCAGATACGCAGTATTTT. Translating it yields CSARVRLPRIRLPPDTQYF.

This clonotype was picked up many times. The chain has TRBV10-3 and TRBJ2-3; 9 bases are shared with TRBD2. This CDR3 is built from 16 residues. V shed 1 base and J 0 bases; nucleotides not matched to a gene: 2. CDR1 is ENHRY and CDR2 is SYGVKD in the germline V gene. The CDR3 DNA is TGTGCCATCAGTGAGTTCAGCGGGAGGAGCACAGATACGCAGTATTTT. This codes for CAISEFSGRSTDTQYF.

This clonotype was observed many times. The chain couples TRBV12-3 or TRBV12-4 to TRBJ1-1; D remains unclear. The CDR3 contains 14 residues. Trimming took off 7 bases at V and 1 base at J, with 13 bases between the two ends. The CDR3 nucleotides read TGTGCCAGCACCGGCGGGTTCACGAACACTGAAGCTTTCTTT. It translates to CASTGGFTNTEAFF.

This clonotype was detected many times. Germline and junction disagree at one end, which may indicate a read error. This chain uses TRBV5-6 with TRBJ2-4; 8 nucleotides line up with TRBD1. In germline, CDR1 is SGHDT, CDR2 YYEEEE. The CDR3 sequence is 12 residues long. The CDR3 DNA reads TGTGCCAGCAGCTTAATAGCCGGGACAGGTTCTTTC. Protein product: CASSLIAGTGSF.

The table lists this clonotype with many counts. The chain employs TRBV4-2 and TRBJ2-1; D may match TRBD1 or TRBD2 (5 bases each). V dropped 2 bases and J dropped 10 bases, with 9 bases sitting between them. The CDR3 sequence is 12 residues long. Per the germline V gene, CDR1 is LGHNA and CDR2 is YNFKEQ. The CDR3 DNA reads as TGTGCCAGCAGCCAACACGAGGGGGAGCAGTTCTTC. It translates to CASSQHEGEQFF.

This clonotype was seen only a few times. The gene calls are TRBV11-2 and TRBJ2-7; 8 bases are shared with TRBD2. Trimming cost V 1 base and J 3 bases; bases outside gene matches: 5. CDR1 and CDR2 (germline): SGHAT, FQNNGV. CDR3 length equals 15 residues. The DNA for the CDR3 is TGTGCCAGCAGCTTAGCGGTGACTAGCGTCTACGAGCAGTACGTC. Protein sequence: CASSLAVTSVYEQYV.

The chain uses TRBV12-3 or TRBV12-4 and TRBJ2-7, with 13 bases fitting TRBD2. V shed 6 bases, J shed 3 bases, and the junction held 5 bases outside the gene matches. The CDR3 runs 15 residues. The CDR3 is CASRLGLAGVYEQYF. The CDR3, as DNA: TGTGCCAGCAGACTAGGACTAGCGGGGGTCTACGAGCAGTACTTC.

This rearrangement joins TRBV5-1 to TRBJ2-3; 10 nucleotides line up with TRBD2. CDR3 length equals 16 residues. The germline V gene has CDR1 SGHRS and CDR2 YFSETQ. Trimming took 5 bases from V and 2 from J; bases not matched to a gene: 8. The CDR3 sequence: CASRPDGLAVTDTQYF. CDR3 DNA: TGCGCCAGCAGACCAGACGGACTAGCGGTCACAGATACGCAGTATTTT.

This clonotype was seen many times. CDR3 sequence reads: CASSQDWGEQYF. The CDR3 DNA sequence: TGCGCCAGCAGCCAAGATTGGGGGGAGCAGTACTTC. The chain uses TRBV4-1 and TRBJ2-7; D may match TRBD1 or TRBD2 (5 bases each). The germline gives CDR1 MGHRA, CDR2 YSYEKL. This CDR3 spans 12 amino acids. V lost 0 bases and J 7 bases, leaving 7 bases between the germline ends.

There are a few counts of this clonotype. The CDR3 bases are TGCAGCGTTGGGGACAGGGAGGCCAATGAGCAGTTCTTC. Its translation is CSVGDREANEQFF. The V and J genes are TRBV29-1 and TRBJ2-1, with TRBD1 matching over 9 bases. The germline gives CDR1 SQVTM, CDR2 ANQGSEA. With V trimmed by 4 bases and J by 6 bases, 4 bases remained unmatched. The CDR3 contains 13 residues.

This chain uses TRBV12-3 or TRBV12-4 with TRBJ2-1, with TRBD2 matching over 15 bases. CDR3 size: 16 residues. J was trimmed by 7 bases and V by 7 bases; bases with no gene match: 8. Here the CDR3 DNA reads TGTGCCAGCACCACCGCCGGGACTAGCGGGAGGAATGAGCAGTTCTTC. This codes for CASTTAGTSGRNEQFF.

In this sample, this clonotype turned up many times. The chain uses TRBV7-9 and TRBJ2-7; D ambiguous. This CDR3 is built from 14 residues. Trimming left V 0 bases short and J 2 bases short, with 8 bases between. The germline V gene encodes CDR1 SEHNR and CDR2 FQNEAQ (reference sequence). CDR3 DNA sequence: TGTGCCAGCAGCTTAGCGCTGGGTACCTACGAGCAGTACTTC. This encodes CASSLALGTYEQYF.

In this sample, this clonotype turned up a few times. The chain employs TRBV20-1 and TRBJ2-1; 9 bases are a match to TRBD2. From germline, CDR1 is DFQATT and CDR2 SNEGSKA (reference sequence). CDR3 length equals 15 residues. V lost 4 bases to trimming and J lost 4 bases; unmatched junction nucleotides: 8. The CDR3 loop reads CSAILAGATYNEQFF. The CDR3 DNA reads TGCAGTGCTATATTAGCGGGAGCGACGTACAATGAGCAGTTCTTC.

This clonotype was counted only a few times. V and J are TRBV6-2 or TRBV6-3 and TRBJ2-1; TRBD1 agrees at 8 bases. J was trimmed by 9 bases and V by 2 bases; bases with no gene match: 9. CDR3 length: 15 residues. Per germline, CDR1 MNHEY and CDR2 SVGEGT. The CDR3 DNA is TGTGCCAGCAGTTACCAGGGGGCCTATGCTGGTGAGCAGTTCTTC. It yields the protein CASSYQGAYAGEQFF.

CDR3 in DNA: TGTGCCAGTTCTAGCGCCGGGCCCCCCTACGAGCAGTACTTC. Translating it yields CASSSAGPPYEQYF. The rearrangement links TRBV12-3 or TRBV12-4 to TRBJ2-7; D possibly corresponds to TRBD2 (6 bases). V gave up 9 bases and J gave up 2 bases, with 17 bases separating them. The CDR3 has 14 amino acids.

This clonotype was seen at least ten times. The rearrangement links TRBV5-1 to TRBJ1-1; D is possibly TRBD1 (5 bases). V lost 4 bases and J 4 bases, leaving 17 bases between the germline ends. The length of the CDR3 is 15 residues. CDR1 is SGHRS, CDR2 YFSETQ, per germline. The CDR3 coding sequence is TGCGCCAGCAGCCCCAGGGAGGGCGTGGGCACTGAAGCTTTCTTT. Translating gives CASSPREGVGTEAFF.

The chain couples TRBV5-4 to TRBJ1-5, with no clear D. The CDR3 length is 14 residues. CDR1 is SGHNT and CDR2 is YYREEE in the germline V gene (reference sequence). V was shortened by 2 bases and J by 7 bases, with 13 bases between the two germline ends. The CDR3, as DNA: TGTGCCAGCAGCTTTGTCAGGAGGGTCCAGCCCCAGCATTTT. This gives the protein CASSFVRRVQPQHF. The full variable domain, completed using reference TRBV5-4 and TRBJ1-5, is ETGVTQSPTHLIKTRGQQVTLRCSSQSGHNTVSWYQQALGQGPQFIFQYYREEENGRGNFPPRFSGLQFPNYSSELNVNALELDDSALYLCASSFVRRVQPQHFGDGTRLSIL.

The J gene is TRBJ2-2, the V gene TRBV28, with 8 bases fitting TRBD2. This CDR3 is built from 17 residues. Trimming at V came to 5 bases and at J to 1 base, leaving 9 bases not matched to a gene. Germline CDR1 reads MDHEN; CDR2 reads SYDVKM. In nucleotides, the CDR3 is TGTGCCAGCAGTGCGCACAAAACTAGCGGGAACACCGGGGAGCTGTTTTTT. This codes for CASSAHKTSGNTGELFF.

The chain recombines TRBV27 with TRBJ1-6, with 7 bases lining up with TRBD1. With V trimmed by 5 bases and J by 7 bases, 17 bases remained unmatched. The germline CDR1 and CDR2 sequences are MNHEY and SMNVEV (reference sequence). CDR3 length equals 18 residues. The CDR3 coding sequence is TGTGCCAGCAGTCGTACTACAGGGGCGGGGAATGTAAATTCACCCCTCCACTTT. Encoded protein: CASSRTTGAGNVNSPLHF.